This T cell receptor (beta chain) was sequenced in a study of blood T cell repertoires in COVID-19. Produced via immunoSEQ multiplex PCR; TCRdb's table is partial and in-frame only. The table records 40,000 to 45,000 clones, 92% of them present only once. V was pared by 5 bases and J by 4 bases, with 11 bases between. This CDR3 has 13 residues. Germline loops: CDR1 SNHLY, CDR2 FYNNEI. This clone was recorded only once. Sequenced: peripheral blood. This receptor was identified in a human donor in a cohort sampled during active COVID-19. This chain links TRBV2 with TRBJ1-1; D unresolved. CDR3 residues: CASSQTRSTEAFF. The CDR3 DNA sequence: TGTGCCAGCAGTCAGACCCGGAGCACTGAAGCTTTCTTT.